This entry features one T cell receptor beta chain sequence. The data were taken from a study of blood T cell repertoires in COVID-19. Sequencing used immunoSEQ multiplex PCR; TCRdb keeps in-frame clones, though not all of them. The sample lists about 59,000 clones, about 93% occurring once. The sample consisted of peripheral blood. The sequence was collected from an elderly man with acute or convalescent COVID-19.

The CDR3 DNA reads TGTGCCAGCAGCAGGACAGGGGGAGAGACCCAGTACTTC. Translation gives CASSRTGGETQYF. J is TRBJ2-5 and V is TRBV7-9, with TRBD1 identical over 10 bases. The CDR3 runs 13 residues. Germline CDR1 SEHNR, CDR2 FQNEAQ (reference sequence). V lost 5 bases, J lost 4 bases, and 1 base stayed unmatched. The variable domain in full, with the rest retrieved from reference TRBV7-9 and TRBJ2-5, is DTGVSQNPRHKITKRGQNVTFRCDPISEHNRLYWYRQTLGQGPEFLTYFQNEAQLEKSRLLSDRFSAERPKGSFSTLEIQRTEQGDSAMYLCASSRTGGETQYFGPGTRLLVL.